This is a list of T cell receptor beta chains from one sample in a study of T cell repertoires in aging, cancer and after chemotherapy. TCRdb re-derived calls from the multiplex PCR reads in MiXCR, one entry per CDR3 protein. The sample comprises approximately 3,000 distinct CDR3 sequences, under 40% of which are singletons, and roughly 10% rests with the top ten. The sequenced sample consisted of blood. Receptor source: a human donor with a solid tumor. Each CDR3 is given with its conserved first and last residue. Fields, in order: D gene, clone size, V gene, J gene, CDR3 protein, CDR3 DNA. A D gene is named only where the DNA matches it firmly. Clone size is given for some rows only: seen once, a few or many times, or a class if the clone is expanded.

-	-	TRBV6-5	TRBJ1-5	CASTVQGYQPQHF	TGTGCCAGCACGGTACAGGGATATCAGCCCCAGCATTTT
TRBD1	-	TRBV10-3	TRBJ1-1	CAIRGPGQAAEAFF	TGTGCCATCAGGGGGCCGGGACAGGCCGCTGAAGCTTTCTTT
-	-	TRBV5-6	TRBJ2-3	CASSPFGLLITTDTQYF	TGTGCCAGCTCCCCCTTCGGGCTGCTGATTACCACAGATACGCAGTATTTT
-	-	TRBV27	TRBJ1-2	CASSLNGYGYTF	TGTGCCAGCAGTTTAAACGGCTATGGCTACACCTTC
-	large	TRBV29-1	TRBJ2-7	CSVETVGYEQYF	TGCAGCGTTGAAACCGTAGGGTACGAGCAGTACTTC
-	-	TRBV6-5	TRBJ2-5	CASSAQETQYF	TGTGCCAGCTCAGCTCAAGAGACCCAGTACTTC
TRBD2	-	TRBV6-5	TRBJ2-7	CASSDLYRLAGSSYEQYF	TGCGCCAGCAGTGATTTGTATCGACTAGCGGGGTCATCCTACGAGCAGTACTTC
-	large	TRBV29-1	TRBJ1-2	CSVGEKYGYTF	TGCAGCGTTGGGGAGAAATATGGCTACACCTTC
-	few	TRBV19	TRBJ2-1	CASSLRLYNEQFF	TGTGCCAGTAGTCTGCGACTCTACAATGAGCAGTTCTTC
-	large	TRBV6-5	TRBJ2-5	CASSSQGGETQYF	TGTGCCAGCAGTTCGCAGGGGGGAGAGACCCAGTACTTC
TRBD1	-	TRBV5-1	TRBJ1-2	CASSSPEGARVRNYGYTF	TGTGCCAGCAGCTCCCCAGAGGGGGCGCGAGTACGGAACTATGGCTACACCTTC
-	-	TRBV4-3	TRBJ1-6	CASSQYQGRPLHF	TGCGCCAGCAGCCAATACCAGGGTAGGCCCCTCCACTTT
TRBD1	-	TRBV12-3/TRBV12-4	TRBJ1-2	CASRKTGGPSSNYGYTF	TGTGCCAGCAGGAAAACAGGGGGCCCCAGTTCAAACTATGGCTACACCTTC
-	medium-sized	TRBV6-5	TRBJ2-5	CASTERWSQETQYF	TGTGCCAGCACCGAAAGGTGGTCCCAAGAGACCCAGTACTTC
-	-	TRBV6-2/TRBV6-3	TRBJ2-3	CASLRGPTDTQYF	TGTGCCAGTCTGCGGGGGCCCACAGATACGCAGTATTTT